Listed here are 22 T cell receptor beta chains from one sample, sequenced in a study of T cell repertoires in cytomegalovirus infection. TCRdb analysed the reads with MiXCR anew, one entry per CDR3 protein. The sample holds fewer than 850,000 distinct CDR3 sequences, under 35% seen once. Which antigens these TCRs recognize remains unknown. The sequencing used cultured CD8+ T cells from PBMCs, collected from culture after CMV antigen stimulation. The receptor source for this set is a human donor in good health (CMV status not recorded). Some clones in this sample may be carry-over from other donors' samples.

V and J are TRBV11-2 and TRBJ2-2; D call uncertain. The CDR3 length is 13 residues. The V gene's germline CDR1 is SGHAT and CDR2 FQNNGV. The V and J ends lost 8 bases and 3 bases respectively, with 10 bases between them. CDR3: CASGPQYTGELFF. The CDR3 DNA reads TGTGCCAGCGGCCCCCAGTACACCGGGGAGCTGTTTTTT.

The V gene is TRBV7-6, the J gene TRBJ2-1; 11 nucleotides agree with TRBD2. CDR1 and CDR2 from the germline V gene are SGHVS and FNYEAQ. The CDR3 consists of 15 residues. The V segment lost 5 bases and the J segment 6 bases; nucleotides outside the gene matches: 6. Here the CDR3 reads CASSKTSGVVNEQFF. In DNA, the CDR3 is TGTGCCAGCAGCAAGACTAGCGGGGTTGTCAATGAGCAGTTCTTC.

The CDR3 DNA reads as TGTGCCAGCAGTGAATATTTGGAGAACACTGAAGCTTTCTTT. Its protein product is CASSEYLENTEAFF. The V and J genes are TRBV25-1 and TRBJ1-1, with D unresolved. Trimming cost V 0 bases and J 1 base, with 6 bases left between them. Looked up from germline, CDR1 is MGHDK and CDR2 is SYGVNS. The CDR3 extends over 14 amino acids. Full variable domain (missing parts from reference TRBV25-1 and TRBJ1-1): EADIYQTPRYLVIGTGKKITLECSQTMGHDKMYWYQQDPGMELHLIHYSYGVNSTEKGDLSSESTVSRIRTEHFPLTLESARPSHTSQYLCASSEYLENTEAFFGQGTRLTVV.

This chain uses TRBV7-8 with TRBJ2-7; weak D call: TRBD2 (5 bases). The CDR3 totals 12 residues. V was pared by 0 bases and J by 5 bases, with 5 bases between. From germline, CDR1 is SGHVS and CDR2 FQNEAQ. This CDR3 is CASSLARDEQYF. DNA of the CDR3: TGTGCCAGCAGCTTAGCGAGGGACGAGCAGTACTTC.

This rearrangement joins TRBV5-5 to TRBJ2-7; 12 bases match TRBD1. Germline V CDR1 and CDR2: SGHKS, YYEKEE (reference sequence). The trim removed 3 bases at V and 7 bases at J, leaving 5 bases unmatched. The CDR3 is made up of 14 amino acids. CDR3 loop: CASSSGQGALEQYV. As DNA, the CDR3 is TGTGCCAGCAGCTCGGGACAGGGGGCGCTTGAGCAGTACGTC.

This clonotype has only a few counts. The gene calls are TRBV10-3 and TRBJ1-1; D remains unclear. Trimming removed 8 bases from V and 3 bases from J, with 10 bases in between. The CDR3 is made up of 12 amino acids. The germline V gene has CDR1 ENHRY and CDR2 SYGVKD. CDR3 amino acids: CAIGRTYTEAFF. DNA of the CDR3: TGTGCCATCGGGAGAACCTACACTGAAGCTTTCTTT.

The table lists this clonotype with many counts. The rearrangement links TRBV7-9 to TRBJ2-5, with D unclear. The CDR3 totals 11 residues. V was shortened by 5 bases and J by 7 bases, with 8 bases between the two germline ends. Germline lookup yields CDR1 SEHNR and CDR2 FQNEAQ (reference sequence). CDR3 residues: CASSELGTQYF. CDR3 nucleotide sequence: TGTGCCAGCAGCGAGCTAGGGACCCAGTACTTC.

V gene TRBV7-9 combines with J gene TRBJ1-1; maybe TRBD1 (6 bases). Trimming stripped 5 bases from V and 10 bases from J, with 23 bases between. Germline CDR1 is SEHNR and CDR2 is FQNEAQ (reference sequence). CDR3 length: 15 residues. In DNA form, the CDR3 reads TGTGCCAGCAGCGGAGGACAGCGGTCCGTTACGTTAGCTTTCTTT. Translating gives CASSGGQRSVTLAFF.

This sequence joins TRBV19 and TRBJ2-5; 10 bases line up with TRBD2. The CDR3 is made up of 16 amino acids. Per germline, CDR1 LNHDA and CDR2 SQIVND (reference sequence). The ends lost 5 bases at V and 1 base at J; junction bases unmatched: 7. The CDR3 sequence is CASSLYRLAGQETQYF. CDR3 nucleotides: TGTGCCAGTAGTCTATACAGACTAGCGGGCCAAGAGACCCAGTACTTC.

This clonotype was counted between two and nine times. The chain uses TRBV20-1 and TRBJ2-4; 8 bases are a match to TRBD2. Trimming took 5 bases from V and 6 from J; bases not matched to a gene: 9. CDR3 length: 14 residues. The germline V gene encodes CDR1 DFQATT and CDR2 SNEGSKA (reference sequence). CDR3 sequence (DNA): TGCAGTGCTCCGGGGGCGGGGGGTGGAAACATTCAGTACTTC. This gives the protein CSAPGAGGGNIQYF.

This chain links TRBV7-9 with TRBJ2-6; 10 positions agree with TRBD1. Germline V lookup: CDR1 SEHNR, CDR2 FQNEAQ (reference sequence). J lost 0 bases, V lost 5 bases, and 22 bases had no gene match. CDR3 length: 23 amino acids. The CDR3 DNA is TGTGCCAGCAGCGTAAAACCGGGACAGGGGCGCCTCACTATCTACTCTGGGGCCAACGTCCTGACTTTC. Translating it yields CASSVKPGQGRLTIYSGANVLTF.

The chain recombines TRBV6-6 with TRBJ2-7, with a possible D match to TRBD1 (5 bases). The CDR3 covers 13 residues. Germline CDR1 and CDR2: MNHNY and SVGAGI (reference sequence). The V end lost 5 bases, the J end lost 2 bases, and 10 bases lay between the germline ends. This chain's CDR3 is CASSVQGPYEQYV. The CDR3 DNA reads as TGTGCCAGCAGTGTCCAGGGTCCCTACGAGCAGTACGTC.

The V gene is TRBV7-8, the J gene TRBJ1-2; D not certain. With 1 base removed from V and 8 bases from J, the gap between germline ends came to 8 bases. Germline values: CDR1 SGHVS, CDR2 FQNEAQ. This CDR3 has 12 residues. The chain's CDR3 is CASSLGLQGYTF. In nucleotides, the CDR3 is TGTGCCAGCAGCTTAGGTTTACAGGGCTACACCTTC.

This clonotype was observed many times. The CDR3 region has the DNA TGTGCCAGCAGCCCGGGACACCGCGGCGGTGAAAAACTGTTTTTT. Its translation: CASSPGHRGGEKLFF. The genes are TRBV7-2 and TRBJ1-4; tentatively, D is TRBD1 (6 bases). CDR1 and CDR2 from the germline V gene are SGHTA and FQGNSA. The CDR3 has 15 residues. The ends were cut back, 5 bases at V and 7 bases at J, with 17 bases in the middle.

The chain recombines TRBV29-1 with TRBJ1-2; maybe TRBD1 (6 bases). The CDR3 totals 17 residues. With 0 bases removed from V and 4 bases from J, the gap between germline ends came to 21 bases. Germline loops: CDR1 SQVTM, CDR2 ANQGSEA. The CDR3 protein is CSVEDWNGTGGLYGYTF. CDR3 in DNA: TGCAGCGTTGAAGATTGGAACGGGACGGGGGGCCTCTATGGCTACACCTTC.

V and J are TRBV19 and TRBJ1-2; no reliable D call. From germline, CDR1 is LNHDA and CDR2 SQIVND (reference sequence). The CDR3 consists of 14 residues. V was trimmed by 5 bases and J by 0 bases, leaving 10 bases between them. The CDR3 loop is CASSPGGPNYGYTF. For the CDR3, the DNA is TGTGCCAGTAGTCCCGGAGGTCCTAACTATGGCTACACCTTC.

This clonotype came up a few times. This rearrangement joins TRBV6-5 to TRBJ2-1, with D possibly being TRBD1 or TRBD2 (7 bases each). Per germline, CDR1 MNHEY and CDR2 SVGAGI. CDR3 size: 16 residues. V was clipped by 0 bases and J by 5 bases, with 14 bases between them. CDR3 in DNA: TGTGCCAGCAGTTACTCGAGCCAGGGGGGGAACAATGAGCAGTTCTTC. As protein: CASSYSSQGGNNEQFF.

V usage is TRBV27 and J usage is TRBJ2-1, with D maybe TRBD2 (6 bases). Trimming removed 6 bases from V and 5 bases from J, with 17 bases in between. CDR1 and CDR2 from the germline V gene are MNHEY and SMNVEV (reference sequence). The CDR3 consists of 15 residues. CDR3 bases: TGTGCCAGCAGGCCCCGGGACTCGGTTCACAATGAGCAGTTCTTC. Encoded protein: CASRPRDSVHNEQFF.

The CDR3 loop is CAIPDGGGETQYF. For the CDR3, the DNA is TGTGCCATTCCGGATGGGGGAGGGGAGACCCAGTACTTC. J is TRBJ2-5 and V is TRBV6-1, with 7 bases fitting TRBD2. Germline lookup yields CDR1 MNHNS and CDR2 SASEGT. The CDR3 is 13 amino acids. With 10 bases clipped from V and 5 bases from J, the junction kept 10 bases outside the gene matches.

In its sample, this clonotype was seen many times. The chain couples TRBV7-8 to TRBJ2-2, with 8 bases that match TRBD2. CDR3 length: 15 residues. CDR1 is SGHVS and CDR2 is FQNEAQ in the germline V gene. V was pared by 2 bases and J by 3 bases, with 2 bases of the junction left unmatched. The CDR3 DNA is TGTGCCAGCAGCTTATGGGGACTAGACACCGGGGAGCTGTTTTTT. Translation: CASSLWGLDTGELFF.

The chain links TRBV4-1 to TRBJ2-5; 11 bases fit TRBD2. The CDR3 has 17 amino acids. J lost 4 bases, V lost 3 bases, and 10 bases had no gene match. The germline gives CDR1 MGHRA, CDR2 YSYEKL. DNA of the CDR3: TGCGCCAGCAGCCAGGCTCAGACCGGGACTAGCGGAGAGACCCAGTACTTC. Residues: CASSQAQTGTSGETQYF.

This clonotype was found many times. The chain has TRBV7-2 and TRBJ1-1; no clear D. There are 16 residues in the CDR3. From germline, CDR1 is SGHTA and CDR2 FQGNSA. Trimming left V 3 bases short and J 7 bases short, with 21 bases between. For the CDR3, the DNA is TGTGCCAGCAGCTTTGGTTACGCGGGGTCGCATGATGAAGCTTTCTTT. Translated: CASSFGYAGSHDEAFF. The full variable domain, completed using reference TRBV7-2 and TRBJ1-1, is GAGVSQSPSNKVTEKGKDVELRCDPISGHTALYWYRQSLGQGLEFLIYFQGNSAPDKSGLPSDRFSAERTGGSVSTLTIQRTQQEDSAVYLCASSFGYAGSHDEAFFGQGTRLTVV.